This TCR beta chain stems from a study of control samples from healthy donors and cancer patients. This clone has just one count. Data came from immunoSEQ multiplex PCR; TCRdb stores just in-frame clones and leaves some out. The table includes around 190,000 clones, 90% detected once. The CDR3 is made up of 14 amino acids. CDR1 is LGHDT and CDR2 is YNNKEL in the germline V gene (reference sequence). Trimming at V came to 2 bases and at J to 7 bases, leaving 6 bases not matched to a gene. This clonotype originated in a woman aged 50 to 60 in good health. The V and J genes are TRBV3-1 (or the pseudogene TRBV3-2) and TRBJ1-2, with 8 bases aligning to TRBD1. The sequenced sample consisted of blood. The CDR3 is CASSQRQGAPGYTF. CDR3 bases: TGTGCCAGCAGCCAACGGCAGGGGGCGCCTGGCTACACCTTC.